These 7 T cell receptor beta chains were sequenced from one sample in a study of T cells in tumors after PD-1 blockade. Profiled with immunoSEQ multiplex PCR; TCRdb holds only in-frame clones, not every one. The data show more than 11,000 clones, nearly 85% seen once. Material: PBMCs, obtained after anti-PD-1 treatment. The source of these receptors is a human donor with basal cell carcinoma.

The sample holds a few counts of this clone. The chain recombines TRBV11-1 with TRBJ1-3, with D uncertain. Trimming left V 1 base short and J 4 bases short, with 11 bases between. CDR1 and CDR2 (germline): SGHAT, FQDESV (reference sequence). The CDR3 contains 15 residues. This CDR3 is CASSLGPNFGNTIYF. The DNA of the CDR3 is TGTGCCAGCAGCTTAGGGCCGAACTTCGGAAACACCATATATTTT.

This chain connects TRBV28 to TRBJ1-1; a possible D gene is TRBD1 (5 bases). Per germline, CDR1 MDHEN and CDR2 SYDVKM. The CDR3 covers 13 residues. The V gene lost 1 base and the J gene lost 10 bases, with 13 bases spanning the gap. The CDR3 region is CASSLSGGVGAFF. DNA of the CDR3: TGTGCCAGCAGTTTATCTGGGGGGGTTGGAGCTTTCTTT. Full variable domain (missing parts from reference TRBV28 and TRBJ1-1): DVKVTQSSRYLVKRTGEKVFLECVQDMDHENMFWYRQDPGLGLRLIYFSYDVKMKEKGDIPEGYSVSREKKERFSLILESASTNQTSMYLCASSLSGGVGAFFGQGTRLTVV.

In its sample, this clone was seen once. The V gene is TRBV5-1, the J gene TRBJ1-1; 9 bases are shared with TRBD1. CDR1 SGHRS and CDR2 YFSETQ come from the germline V gene. The CDR3 is 14 residues long. V dropped 6 bases and J dropped 5; count of bases not matched to a gene: 8. The DNA of the CDR3 is TGCGCCAGCACCCGGGGGGACAGGGTTACTGAAGCTTTCTTT. It encodes CASTRGDRVTEAFF.

The chain is built from TRBV18 and TRBJ1-5, with no clear D. The germline gives CDR1 KGHSH, CDR2 LQKENI. V lost 2 bases to trimming and J lost 0 bases, with 8 bases between them. The CDR3 is 15 amino acids. CDR3 nucleotide sequence: TGTGCCAGCTCACCATCGGCAAATAGCAATCAGCCCCAGCATTTT. It yields the protein CASSPSANSNQPQHF.

The J gene is TRBJ1-1, the V gene TRBV2; maybe TRBD1 (5 bases). Trimming stripped 7 bases from V and 6 bases from J, with 12 bases between. CDR1 and CDR2 from the germline V gene are SNHLY and FYNNEI. CDR3 length: 12 residues. For the CDR3, the DNA is TGTGCCAGCACCCAGGGTGGATCTGAAGCTTTCTTT. Its translation: CASTQGGSEAFF.

This clone was found once. CDR3 residues: CASSQDGGAKNIQYF. As DNA, the CDR3 is TGTGCCAGCAGCCAAGATGGGGGGGCCAAAAACATTCAGTACTTC. The genes are TRBV3-1 (or the pseudogene TRBV3-2) and TRBJ2-4, with TRBD2 as a possible D gene (6 bases). This CDR3 has 15 residues. The germline V gene has CDR1 LGHDT and CDR2 YNNKEL (reference sequence). Trimming cost V 0 bases and J 1 base, with 7 bases left between them.

The rearrangement joins TRBV7-2 to TRBJ2-1; unclear D gene. Trimming stripped 2 bases from V and 16 bases from J, with 12 bases between. The CDR3 is made up of 11 amino acids. Germline values: CDR1 SGHTA, CDR2 FQGNSA. In DNA, the CDR3 is TGTGCCAGCAGCTTAAACAATGCGCACTTCTTC. Translation gives CASSLNNAHFF.